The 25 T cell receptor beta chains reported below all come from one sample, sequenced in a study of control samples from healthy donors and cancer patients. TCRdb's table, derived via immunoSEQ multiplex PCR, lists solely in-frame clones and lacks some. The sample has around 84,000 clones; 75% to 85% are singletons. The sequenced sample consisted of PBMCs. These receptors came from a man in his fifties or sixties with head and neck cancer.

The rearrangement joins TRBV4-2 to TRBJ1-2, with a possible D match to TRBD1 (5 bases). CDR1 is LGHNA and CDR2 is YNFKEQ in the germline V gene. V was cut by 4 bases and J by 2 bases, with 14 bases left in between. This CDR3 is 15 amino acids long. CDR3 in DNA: TGTGCCAGCAGCCCCGCCGGGACTGGGAACTATGGCTACACCTTC. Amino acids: CASSPAGTGNYGYTF.

The CDR3 region has the DNA TGTGCCAGCTCACCAGGGCGGAGCTCCTACGAGCAGTACTTC. This translates into CASSPGRSSYEQYF. The chain joins TRBV18 to TRBJ2-7; D gene unclear. Germline V lookup: CDR1 KGHSH, CDR2 LQKENI. The V gene lost 2 bases and the J gene lost 0 bases, with 8 bases spanning the gap. There are 14 residues in the CDR3.

The CDR3 DNA sequence: TGTGCCAGCATCCCAGGCGAGAACACTGAAGCTTTCTTT. Translation gives CASIPGENTEAFF. The chain links TRBV12-3 or TRBV12-4 to TRBJ1-1, with D unresolved. The ends were cut back, 7 bases at V and 1 base at J, with 10 bases in the middle. The CDR3 runs to 13 residues.

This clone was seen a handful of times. CDR3: CASGRTGLYGYTF. In DNA form, the CDR3 reads TGTGCCAGCGGAAGGACAGGACTTTATGGCTACACCTTC. The chain carries TRBV6-5 and TRBJ1-2; 7 nucleotides agree with TRBD1. The CDR3 has 13 residues. V lost 8 bases to trimming and J lost 5 bases; unmatched junction nucleotides: 8. Per the germline V gene, CDR1 is MNHEY and CDR2 is SVGAGI.

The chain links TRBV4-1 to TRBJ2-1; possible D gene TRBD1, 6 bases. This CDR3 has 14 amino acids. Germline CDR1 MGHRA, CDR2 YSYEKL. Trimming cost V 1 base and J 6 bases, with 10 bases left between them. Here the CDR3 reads CASSQAGVGNEQFF. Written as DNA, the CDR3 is TGCGCCAGCAGCCAAGCAGGGGTGGGCAATGAGCAGTTCTTC.

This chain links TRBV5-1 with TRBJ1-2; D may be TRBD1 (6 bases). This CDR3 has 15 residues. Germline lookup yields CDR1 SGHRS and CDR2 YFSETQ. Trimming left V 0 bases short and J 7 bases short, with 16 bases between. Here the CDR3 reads CASSLDNGGPVGYTF. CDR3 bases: TGCGCCAGCAGCTTGGATAACGGGGGGCCCGTTGGCTACACCTTC.

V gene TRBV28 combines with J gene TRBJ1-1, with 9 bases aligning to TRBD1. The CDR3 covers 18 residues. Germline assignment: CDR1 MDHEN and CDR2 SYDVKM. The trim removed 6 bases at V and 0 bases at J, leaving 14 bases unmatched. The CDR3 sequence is CASSHKPGQGGLNTEAFF. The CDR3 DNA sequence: TGTGCCAGCAGCCATAAACCGGGACAGGGTGGACTGAACACTGAAGCTTTCTTT.

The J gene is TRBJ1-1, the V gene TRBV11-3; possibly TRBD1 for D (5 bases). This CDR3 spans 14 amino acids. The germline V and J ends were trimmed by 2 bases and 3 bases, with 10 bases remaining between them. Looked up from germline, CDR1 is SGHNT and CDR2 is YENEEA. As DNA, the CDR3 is TGTGCCAGCAGCTTACGGGGCTTTGACACTGAAGCTTTCTTT. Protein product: CASSLRGFDTEAFF.

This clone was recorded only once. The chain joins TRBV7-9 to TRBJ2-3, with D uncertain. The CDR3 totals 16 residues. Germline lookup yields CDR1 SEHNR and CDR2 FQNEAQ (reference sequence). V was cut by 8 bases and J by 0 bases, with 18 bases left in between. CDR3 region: CASARNRWDSTDTQYF. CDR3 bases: TGTGCCAGCGCCAGAAATAGGTGGGATAGCACAGATACGCAGTATTTT.

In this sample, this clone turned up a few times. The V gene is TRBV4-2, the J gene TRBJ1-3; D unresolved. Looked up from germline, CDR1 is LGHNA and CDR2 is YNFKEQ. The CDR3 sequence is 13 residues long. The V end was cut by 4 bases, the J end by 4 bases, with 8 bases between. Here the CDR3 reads CASSPRVGNTIYF. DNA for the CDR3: TGTGCCAGCAGCCCTAGGGTCGGAAACACCATATATTTT.

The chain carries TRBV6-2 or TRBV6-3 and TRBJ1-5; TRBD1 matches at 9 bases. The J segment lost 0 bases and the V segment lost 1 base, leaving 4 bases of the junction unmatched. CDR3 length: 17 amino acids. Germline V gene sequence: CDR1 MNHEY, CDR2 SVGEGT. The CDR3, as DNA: TGTGCCAGCAGTTACTTTAGGACAGGGGTTAGCAATCAGCCCCAGCATTTT. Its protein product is CASSYFRTGVSNQPQHF.

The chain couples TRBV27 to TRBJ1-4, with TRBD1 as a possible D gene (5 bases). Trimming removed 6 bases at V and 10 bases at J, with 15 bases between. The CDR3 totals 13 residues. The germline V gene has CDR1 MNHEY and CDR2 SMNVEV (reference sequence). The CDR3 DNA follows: TGTGCCAGCAGCACAGGACCAACCATAAAACTGTTTTTT. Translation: CASSTGPTIKLFF.

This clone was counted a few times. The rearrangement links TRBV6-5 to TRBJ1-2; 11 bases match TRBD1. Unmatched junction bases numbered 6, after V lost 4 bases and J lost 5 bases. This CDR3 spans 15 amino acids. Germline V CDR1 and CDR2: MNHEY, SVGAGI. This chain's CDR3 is CASSSRTGGEYGYTF. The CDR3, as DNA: TGTGCCAGCAGTTCTCGGACAGGGGGCGAGTATGGCTACACCTTC.

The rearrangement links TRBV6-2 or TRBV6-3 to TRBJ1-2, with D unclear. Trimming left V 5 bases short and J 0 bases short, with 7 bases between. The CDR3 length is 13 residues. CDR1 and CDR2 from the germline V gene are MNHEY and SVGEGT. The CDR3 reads CASSTGANYGYTF. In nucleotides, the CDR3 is TGTGCCAGCAGTACGGGAGCTAACTATGGCTACACCTTC.

This CDR3 reads CASSTNMGEPQHF. Written as DNA, the CDR3 is TGTGCCAGTAGTACCAATATGGGCGAGCCCCAGCATTTT. The J gene is TRBJ1-5, the V gene TRBV19; D not resolved. The CDR3 spans 13 residues. Germline V gives CDR1 LNHDA, CDR2 SQIVND (reference sequence). Trimming removed 4 bases from V and 8 bases from J, with 12 bases in between.

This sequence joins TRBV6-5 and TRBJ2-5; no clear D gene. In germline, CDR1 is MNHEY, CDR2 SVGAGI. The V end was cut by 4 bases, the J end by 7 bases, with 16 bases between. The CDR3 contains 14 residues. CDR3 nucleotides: TGTGCCAGCAGTTCCGAAACCTTCTTAGGGACCCAGTACTTC. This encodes CASSSETFLGTQYF.

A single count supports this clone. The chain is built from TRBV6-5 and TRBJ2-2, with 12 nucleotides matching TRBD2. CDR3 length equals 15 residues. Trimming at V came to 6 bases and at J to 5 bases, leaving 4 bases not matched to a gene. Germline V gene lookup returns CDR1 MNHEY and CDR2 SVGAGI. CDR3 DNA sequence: TGTGCCAGCAGCCCCACTAGCGGGAGGACCGGGGAGCTGTTTTTT. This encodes CASSPTSGRTGELFF.

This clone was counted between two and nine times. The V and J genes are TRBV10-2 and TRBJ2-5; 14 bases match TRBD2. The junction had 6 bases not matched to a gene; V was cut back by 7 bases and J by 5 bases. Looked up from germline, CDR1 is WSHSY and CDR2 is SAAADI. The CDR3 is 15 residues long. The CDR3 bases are TGCGCCAGCAAGGGACTAGCGGGAGTGTGGGAGACCCAGTACTTC. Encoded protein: CASKGLAGVWETQYF.

In DNA, the CDR3 is TGTGCCAGCAGCCCGGACCCCCAGTCCCAGCCCCAGCATTTT. Encoded protein: CASSPDPQSQPQHF. V is TRBV5-6 and J is TRBJ1-5; D uncertain. Per germline, CDR1 SGHDT and CDR2 YYEEEE. V lost 4 bases to trimming and J lost 7 bases, with 15 bases between them. The CDR3 covers 14 residues.

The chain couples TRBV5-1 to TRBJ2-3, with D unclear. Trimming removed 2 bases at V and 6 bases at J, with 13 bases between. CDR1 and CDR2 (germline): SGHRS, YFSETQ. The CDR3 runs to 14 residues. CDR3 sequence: CASSLPTTGDTQYF. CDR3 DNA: TGCGCCAGCAGCTTACCGACGACTGGCGATACGCAGTATTTT.

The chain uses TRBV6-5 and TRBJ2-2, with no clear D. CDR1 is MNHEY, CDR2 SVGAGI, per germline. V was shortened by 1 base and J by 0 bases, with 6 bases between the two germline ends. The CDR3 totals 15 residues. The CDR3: CASSYYGPNTGELFF. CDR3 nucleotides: TGTGCCAGCAGTTACTACGGTCCGAACACCGGGGAGCTGTTTTTT.

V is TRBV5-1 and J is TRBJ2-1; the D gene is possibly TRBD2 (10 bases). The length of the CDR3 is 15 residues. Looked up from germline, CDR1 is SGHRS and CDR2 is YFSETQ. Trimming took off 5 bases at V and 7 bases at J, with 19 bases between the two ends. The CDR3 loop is CASSFTSGTGNEQFF. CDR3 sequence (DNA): TGCGCCAGCAGTTTTACTAGCGGGACAGGGAATGAGCAGTTCTTC.

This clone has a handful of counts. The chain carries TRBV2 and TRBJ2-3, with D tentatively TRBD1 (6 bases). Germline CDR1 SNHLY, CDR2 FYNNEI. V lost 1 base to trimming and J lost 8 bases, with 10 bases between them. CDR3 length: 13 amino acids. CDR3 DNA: TGTGCCAGCAGTGAAGGCCAAGGGGGTACGCAGTATTTT. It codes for CASSEGQGGTQYF.

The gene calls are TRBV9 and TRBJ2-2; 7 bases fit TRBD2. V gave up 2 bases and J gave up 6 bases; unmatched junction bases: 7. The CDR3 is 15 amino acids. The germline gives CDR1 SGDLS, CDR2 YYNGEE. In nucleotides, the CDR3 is TGTGCCAGCAGCGTCCGGGACTATACCCCCGGGGAGCTGTTTTTT. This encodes CASSVRDYTPGELFF.

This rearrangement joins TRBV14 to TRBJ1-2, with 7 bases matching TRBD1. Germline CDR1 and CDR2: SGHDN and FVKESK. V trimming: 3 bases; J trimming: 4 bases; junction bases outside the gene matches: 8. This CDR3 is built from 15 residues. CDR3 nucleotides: TGTGCCAGCAGCCACAGACAGGGAAGGGTCTATGGCTACACCTTC. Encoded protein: CASSHRQGRVYGYTF.